The rows below give T cell receptor beta chains drawn from one sample of a study of cytomegalovirus exposure and HLA in healthy donors. Repertoires were generated with immunoSEQ multiplex PCR, while TCRdb's copy carries only in-frame clones and drops some. The data contain some 180,000 clones, about 79% of them singletons. Sequencing was performed on PBMCs. These receptors were taken from a girl under 10 years old in good health and CMV-seropositive. The CDR3 runs from the conserved cysteine through the conserved F or W. A D gene is named only where the DNA matches it firmly. Clone size is stated in some rows and not others, as once, few, many or a class when expanded.

abundance: once; j_gene: TRBJ2-7; d_gene: TRBD2; v_gene: TRBV6-1; CDR3aa: CASSLGTIYEQYF; CDR3nt: TGTGCCAGCAGTCTTGGGACTATATACGAGCAGTACTTC
abundance: .; j_gene: TRBJ2-1; d_gene: TRBD2; v_gene: TRBV28; CDR3aa: CASRPIPPGLAYNEQFF; CDR3nt: TGTGCCAGCAGACCGATCCCCCCGGGACTAGCCTACAATGAGCAGTTCTTC
abundance: .; j_gene: TRBJ2-5; d_gene: TRBD2; v_gene: TRBV4-1; CDR3aa: CASSQGLAEVSETQYF; CDR3nt: TGCGCCAGCAGCCAGGGACTAGCGGAGGTATCAGAGACCCAGTACTTC
abundance: .; j_gene: TRBJ2-1; d_gene: TRBD2; v_gene: TRBV11-2; CDR3aa: CASSLVAGGSNEQFF; CDR3nt: TGTGCCAGCAGCTTAGTAGCGGGAGGCAGTAATGAGCAGTTCTTC
abundance: .; j_gene: TRBJ2-7; d_gene: .; v_gene: TRBV30; CDR3aa: CAWKGADHNEQYF; CDR3nt: TGTGCCTGGAAAGGGGCCGACCATAACGAGCAGTACTTC
abundance: .; j_gene: TRBJ2-5; d_gene: TRBD2; v_gene: TRBV27; CDR3aa: CASSLNRLAGETQYF; CDR3nt: TGTGCCAGCAGTCTCAACCGACTAGCCGGGGAGACCCAGTACTTC
abundance: few; j_gene: TRBJ1-1; d_gene: .; v_gene: TRBV25-1; CDR3aa: CASSEAARDTEAFF; CDR3nt: TGTGCCAGCAGTGAAGCGGCGAGGGACACTGAAGCTTTCTTT
abundance: .; j_gene: TRBJ2-7; d_gene: TRBD1; v_gene: TRBV6-6; CDR3aa: CASRLSGTASYEQYF; CDR3nt: TGTGCCAGCAGATTATCCGGGACAGCCTCCTACGAGCAGTACTTC
abundance: .; j_gene: TRBJ1-2; d_gene: .; v_gene: TRBV30; CDR3aa: CAWSVRRENYGYTF; CDR3nt: TGTGCCTGGAGTGTACGGAGGGAGAACTATGGCTACACCTTC
abundance: few; j_gene: TRBJ2-7; d_gene: TRBD2; v_gene: TRBV10-3; CDR3aa: CAISGPWAGGSLSTYEQYF; CDR3nt: TGTGCCATCAGTGGTCCGTGGGCGGGAGGAAGTCTATCAACCTACGAGCAGTACTTC
abundance: .; j_gene: TRBJ1-2; d_gene: .; v_gene: TRBV6-6; CDR3aa: CASSPAGNYGYTF; CDR3nt: TGTGCCAGCAGCCCAGCGGGGAACTATGGCTACACCTTC
abundance: .; j_gene: TRBJ2-7; d_gene: .; v_gene: TRBV5-1; CDR3aa: CASSSERRDNSGEQYF; CDR3nt: TGCGCCAGCAGCTCGGAGAGACGGGACAATTCCGGAGAGCAGTACTTC
abundance: .; j_gene: TRBJ2-1; d_gene: TRBD1; v_gene: TRBV2; CDR3aa: CASSRTGGEQFF; CDR3nt: TGTGCCAGCAGTAGAACAGGGGGTGAGCAGTTCTTC
abundance: .; j_gene: TRBJ2-1; d_gene: TRBD1; v_gene: TRBV6-1; CDR3aa: CATLDRAYNEQFF; CDR3nt: TGTGCCACCTTGGACAGGGCGTACAATGAGCAGTTCTTC
abundance: once; j_gene: TRBJ1-6; d_gene: .; v_gene: TRBV5-6; CDR3aa: CASSQGTNRPLHF; CDR3nt: TGTGCCAGCAGCCAGGGGACAAATCGACCCCTCCACTTT
abundance: few; j_gene: TRBJ1-1; d_gene: .; v_gene: TRBV6-1; CDR3aa: CASTMNTEAFF; CDR3nt: TGTGCCAGCACAATGAACACTGAAGCTTTCTTT
abundance: .; j_gene: TRBJ2-7; d_gene: .; v_gene: TRBV14; CDR3aa: CASSLRDKQYF; CDR3nt: TGTGCCAGCAGCCTCCGGGACAAGCAGTACTTC
abundance: .; j_gene: TRBJ2-5; d_gene: TRBD1; v_gene: TRBV30; CDR3aa: CAWSSETGWQETQYF; CDR3nt: TGTGCCTGGAGTTCCGAGACAGGGTGGCAAGAGACCCAGTACTTC
abundance: .; j_gene: TRBJ2-7; d_gene: TRBD1; v_gene: TRBV7-8; CDR3aa: CATTYRGSSYEQYF; CDR3nt: TGTGCCACCACGTACAGGGGATCTTCCTACGAGCAGTACTTC
abundance: .; j_gene: TRBJ1-2; d_gene: TRBD1; v_gene: TRBV28; CDR3aa: CASSPGQNYGYTF; CDR3nt: TGTGCCAGCAGTCCGGGACAGAACTATGGCTACACCTTC
abundance: .; j_gene: TRBJ2-7; d_gene: .; v_gene: TRBV28; CDR3aa: CASSLKTRAYEQYF; CDR3nt: TGTGCCAGCAGTTTAAAGACCAGGGCCTACGAGCAGTACTTC
abundance: .; j_gene: TRBJ2-1; d_gene: TRBD2; v_gene: TRBV9; CDR3aa: CASSVELAGYYNEQFF; CDR3nt: TGTGCCAGCAGCGTAGAACTAGCGGGGTATTACAATGAGCAGTTCTTC
abundance: .; j_gene: TRBJ1-2; d_gene: TRBD1; v_gene: TRBV9; CDR3aa: CASSASGGNYGYTF; CDR3nt: TGTGCCAGCAGCGCCTCAGGGGGTAACTATGGCTACACCTTC
abundance: .; j_gene: TRBJ2-1; d_gene: .; v_gene: TRBV12-1; CDR3aa: CASSHTGQHYNEQFF; CDR3nt: TGTGCCAGCAGCCACACCGGACAGCACTACAATGAGCAGTTCTTC
abundance: .; j_gene: TRBJ2-7; d_gene: TRBD2; v_gene: TRBV5-1; CDR3aa: CASSFGLADSYEQYF; CDR3nt: TGCGCCAGCAGCTTTGGGCTAGCGGACTCCTACGAGCAGTACTTC